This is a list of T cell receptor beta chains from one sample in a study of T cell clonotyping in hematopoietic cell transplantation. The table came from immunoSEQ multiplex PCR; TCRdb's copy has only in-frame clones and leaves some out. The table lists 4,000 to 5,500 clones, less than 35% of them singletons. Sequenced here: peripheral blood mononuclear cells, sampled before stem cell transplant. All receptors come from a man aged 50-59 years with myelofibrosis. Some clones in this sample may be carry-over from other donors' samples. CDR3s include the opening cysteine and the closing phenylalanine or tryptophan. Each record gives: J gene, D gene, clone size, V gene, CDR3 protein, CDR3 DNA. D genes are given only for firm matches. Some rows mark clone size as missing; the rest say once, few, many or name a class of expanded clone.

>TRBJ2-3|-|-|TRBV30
CAWSVPASEGTDTQYF
TGTGCCTGGAGTGTACCCGCTAGCGAAGGGACAGATACGCAGTATTTT
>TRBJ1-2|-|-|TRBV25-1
CASSRAGGLGYGYTF
TGTGCCAGCAGCCGAGCGGGGGGGCTTGGCTATGGCTACACCTTC
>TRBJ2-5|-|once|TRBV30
CAWGVETQYF
TGTGCCTGGGGTGTGGAGACCCAGTACTTC
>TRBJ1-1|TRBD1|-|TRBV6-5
CASSRLQGAATEAFF
TGTGCCAGCAGTCGCTTACAGGGGGCGGCAACTGAAGCTTTCTTT
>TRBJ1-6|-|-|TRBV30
CAWAGSSYNSPLHF
TGTGCCTGGGCCGGGAGCTCCTATAATTCACCCCTCCACTTT
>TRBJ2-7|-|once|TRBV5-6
CASSFETALYEQYF
TGTGCCAGCAGCTTCGAGACGGCCCTCTACGAGCAGTACTTC
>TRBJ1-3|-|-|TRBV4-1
CASSQDYDSSGNTIYF
TGCGCCAGCAGCCAAGACTATGACAGCTCTGGAAACACCATATATTTT
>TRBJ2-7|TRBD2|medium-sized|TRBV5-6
CASSWEGGPYEQYF
TGTGCCAGCAGCTGGGAGGGAGGCCCCTACGAGCAGTACTTC
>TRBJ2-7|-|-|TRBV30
CAWSKGGQFYEQYF
TGTGCCTGGAGTAAAGGCGGTCAGTTCTACGAGCAGTACTTC
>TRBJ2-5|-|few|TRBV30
CAWSANGLPETQYF
TGTGCCTGGAGTGCCAATGGACTACCGGAGACCCAGTACTTC
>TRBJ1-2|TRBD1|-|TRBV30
CAWSGDHRGFRYGYTF
TGTGCCTGGAGTGGAGACCACAGGGGCTTTCGATATGGCTACACCTTC
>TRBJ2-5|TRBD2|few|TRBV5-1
CASSPGLAGGRETQYF
TGCGCCAGCAGCCCGGGACTAGCGGGAGGGCGAGAGACCCAGTACTTC
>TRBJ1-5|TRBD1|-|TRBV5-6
CASSLGTGGDQPQHF
TGTGCCAGCAGCTTAGGGACAGGGGGGGATCAGCCCCAGCATTTT
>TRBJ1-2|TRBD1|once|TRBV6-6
CASSYDRDRGGYTF
TGTGCCAGCAGTTATGACAGGGATCGAGGCGGCTACACCTTC
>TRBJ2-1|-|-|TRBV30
CAWKPENNEQFF
TGTGCCTGGAAGCCAGAAAACAATGAGCAGTTCTTC
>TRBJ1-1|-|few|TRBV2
CASSGQEGTEAFF
TGTGCCAGCAGTGGTCAGGAGGGCACTGAAGCTTTCTTT
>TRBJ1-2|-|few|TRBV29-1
CSVQGINYGYTF
TGCAGCGTTCAAGGGATTAACTATGGCTACACCTTC
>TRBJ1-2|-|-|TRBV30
CAWRREGSNYGYTF
TGTGCCTGGAGGCGGGAGGGGTCGAACTATGGCTACACCTTC
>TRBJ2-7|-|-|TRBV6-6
CASSLEVVYEQYF
TGTGCCAGCAGTCTCGAGGTGGTGTACGAGCAGTACTTC
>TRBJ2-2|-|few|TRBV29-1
CSVPMDTGELFF
TGCAGCGTCCCGATGGACACCGGGGAGCTGTTTTTT
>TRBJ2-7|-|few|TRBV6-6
CASSYLAGPYYEQYF
TGTGCCAGCAGTTACTTGGCAGGGCCCTACTACGAGCAGTACTTC
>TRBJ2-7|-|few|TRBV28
CASGLYEQYF
TGTGCCAGCGGGTTATACGAGCAGTACTTC
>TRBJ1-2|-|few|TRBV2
CASSGGIVYGYTF
TGTGCCAGCAGCGGGGGGATTGTCTATGGCTACACCTTC
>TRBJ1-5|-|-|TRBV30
CAWSVLSGQPQHF
TGTGCCTGGAGTGTACTTTCGGGTCAGCCCCAGCATTTT
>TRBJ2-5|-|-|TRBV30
CAWMGGWETQYF
TGTGCCTGGATGGGGGGCTGGGAGACCCAGTACTTC
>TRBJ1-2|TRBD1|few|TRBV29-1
CSVDRDRPNYGYTF
TGCAGCGTGGATAGGGACAGACCTAACTATGGCTACACCTTC
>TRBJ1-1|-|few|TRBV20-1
CSARDRGEAFF
TGCAGTGCTAGGGACCGCGGCGAAGCTTTCTTT
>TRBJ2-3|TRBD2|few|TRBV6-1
CASSIAGGGSDTQYF
TGTGCCAGCAGTATAGCGGGAGGTGGGTCAGATACGCAGTATTTT
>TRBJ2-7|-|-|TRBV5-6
CASSPRFGGASYEQYF
TGTGCCAGCAGCCCAAGATTTGGCGGAGCCTCCTACGAGCAGTACTTC
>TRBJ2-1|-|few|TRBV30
CAWKNRAFHEQFF
TGTGCCTGGAAGAACAGGGCCTTTCATGAGCAGTTCTTC
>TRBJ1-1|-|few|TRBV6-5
CASSPGQLNTEAFF
TGTGCCAGCAGCCCTGGACAGCTGAACACTGAAGCTTTCTTT
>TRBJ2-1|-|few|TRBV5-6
CASSLGGSNEQFF
TGTGCCAGCAGCTTGGGAGGGAGCAATGAGCAGTTCTTC
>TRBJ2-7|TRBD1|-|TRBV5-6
CASSVGQPEQYF
TGTGCCAGCAGCGTGGGACAGCCCGAGCAGTACTTC
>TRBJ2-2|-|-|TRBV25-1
CASSELVGAGELFF
TGTGCCAGCAGTGAATTGGTCGGGGCCGGGGAGCTGTTTTTT
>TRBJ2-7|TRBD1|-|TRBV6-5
CAVRRGQGAYEQYF
TGTGCCGTCCGCCGCGGACAGGGGGCCTACGAGCAGTACTTC
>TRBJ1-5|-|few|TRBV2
CASSTDRTNQPQHF
TGTGCCAGCAGTACGGACCGTACTAATCAGCCCCAGCATTTT
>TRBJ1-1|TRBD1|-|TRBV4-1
CASSDNWTGRNTEAFF
TGCGCCAGCAGCGATAATTGGACAGGGAGGAACACTGAAGCTTTCTTT
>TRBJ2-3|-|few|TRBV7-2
CASSEGSTSSDTQYF
TGTGCCAGCAGCGAGGGATCTACTAGTTCAGATACGCAGTATTTT
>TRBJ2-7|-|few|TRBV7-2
CASSLAPLGYEQYF
TGTGCCAGCAGCTTAGCGCCCTTGGGATACGAGCAGTACTTC
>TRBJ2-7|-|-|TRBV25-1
CASSDFGHDYEQYF
TGTGCCAGCAGTGACTTCGGTCACGACTACGAGCAGTACTTC
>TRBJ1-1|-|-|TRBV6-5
CASSYAQSEAFF
TGTGCCAGCAGTTACGCTCAGTCTGAAGCTTTCTTT
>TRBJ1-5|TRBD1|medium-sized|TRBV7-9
CASSLAGQSLNQPQHF
TGTGCCAGCAGCTTAGCGGGACAGTCACTCAATCAGCCCCAGCATTTT
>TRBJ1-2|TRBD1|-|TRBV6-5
CASSYGRGLYGYTF
TGTGCCAGCAGTTACGGGAGGGGGCTCTATGGCTACACCTTC